This T cell receptor beta chain was identified during a study of glioma-infiltrating T cells. From germline, CDR1 is SGHDN and CDR2 FVKESK. This CDR3 has 14 residues. Amplification of TCR alpha and beta CDR3 regions from RNA used iRepertoire nested multiplex PCR. TCRdb called the multiplex PCR reads again in MiXCR, with one record for every CDR3 protein. The sample lists around 90,000 distinct CDR3 sequences; roughly 39% were seen once. With regard to this clonotype: The junction does not match germline at one end; this may be a read error.

The TCR was taken from a human donor with low-grade glioma or glioblastoma, undergoing nonglioma brain surgery, or in good health (not recorded which). The sequencing input was glioma tissue, nonneoplastic brain tissue, or PBMCs (not recorded which). This rearrangement joins TRBV14 to TRBJ1-2, with a weak D call TRBD1 (5 bases). In nucleotides, the CDR3 is TGTTCCAGCAGCCAAAGGGGAATGAACTATGGCCACACCTTC. Translating it yields CSSSQRGMNYGHTF.